These 6 T cell receptor beta chains were sequenced from one sample in a study of blood T cell repertoires in COVID-19 (dated by TCRdb to 2018 to 2020). Receptors were amplified or captured by the immunoSEQ multiplex PCR assay. TCRdb stores this immuneACCESS table with in-frame sequences only. Part of the clones is absent; in the studies checked, under half of the shortfall reflects unresolved V genes, and no reason is known for the rest. This sample is represented by about 230,000 clones; under 90% of them were singletons. Roughly 12% of the sample rests with the top ten. Input material: peripheral blood. The receptor set was obtained from a man over 45 with COVID-19, enrolled during active disease.

The chain uses TRBV10-3 and TRBJ2-2; a possible D gene is TRBD2 (6 bases). Germline loops: CDR1 ENHRY, CDR2 SYGVKD. This CDR3 has 13 residues. The V end was cut by 9 bases, the J end by 5 bases, with 13 bases between. The CDR3 reads CAIGGGSTGELFF. As DNA, the CDR3 is TGTGCCATTGGGGGAGGCTCAACCGGGGAGCTGTTTTTT.

The V call is TRBV15, the J call TRBJ1-1; no clear D gene. Trimming shortened V by 3 bases and J by 1 base, and 6 bases separated the two germline ends. This CDR3 is built from 13 residues. The germline V gene has CDR1 LNHNV and CDR2 YYDKDF (reference sequence). CDR3 protein: CATSSGGNTEAFF. The CDR3 DNA sequence: TGTGCCACCAGCAGCGGCGGGAACACTGAAGCTTTCTTT.

J is TRBJ2-4 and V is TRBV14, with TRBD2 identical over 11 bases. Germline V gene data show CDR1 as SGHDN and CDR2 as FVKESK. V lost 4 bases to trimming and J lost 2 bases; unmatched junction nucleotides: 13. The CDR3 extends over 19 amino acids. The CDR3 loop reads CASSPRTSGSSGSKNIQYF. The CDR3 DNA follows: TGTGCCAGCAGCCCTCGCACTAGCGGGAGTAGCGGGTCCAAAAACATTCAGTACTTC.

A single count supports this clone. The chain carries TRBV3-1 (or the pseudogene TRBV3-2) and TRBJ1-4; D perhaps matches TRBD1 (6 bases). Germline CDR1 and CDR2: LGHDT and YNNKEL (reference sequence). There are 16 residues in the CDR3. Trimming stripped 1 base from V and 4 bases from J, with 13 bases between. CDR3 sequence reads: CASSQVRGGGNEKLFF. As DNA, the CDR3 is TGTGCCAGCAGCCAAGTTAGGGGGGGAGGTAATGAAAAACTGTTTTTT.

CDR3 nucleotide sequence: TGTGCCATCAGTGACTTTACTAGGGATTCACCCCTCCACTTT. Its protein product is CAISDFTRDSPLHF. The chain is built from TRBV10-3 and TRBJ1-6; D is unresolved. The germline V gene encodes CDR1 ENHRY and CDR2 SYGVKD. V lost 3 bases and J lost 8, with 11 bases in between. The CDR3 sequence is 14 residues long.

The chain has TRBV27 and TRBJ2-7; 12 nucleotides agree with TRBD2. This CDR3 comprises 15 residues. Germline values: CDR1 MNHEY, CDR2 SMNVEV (reference sequence). Trimming removed 5 bases from V and 7 bases from J; junction bases left unmatched: 9. The CDR3 is CASSPRLAGVGEQYF. In DNA, the CDR3 is TGTGCCAGCAGTCCCCGACTAGCGGGAGTCGGGGAGCAGTACTTC.